The subject of this entry is one TCR beta chain. Its antigen is as yet unknown. Semi-nested PCR with Nested Universal Primer A followed constant-region reverse priming of full-length variable regions. One entry per CDR3 protein, called by TCRdb with MiXCR from the 5' RACE reads. The sample records about 4,900 distinct CDR3 sequences, 55% to 75% being singletons. Cells sorted as Tregs were CD4+, CD25+ and CD127-/low. The CDR3 is 12 amino acids. Trimming stripped 4 bases from V and 7 bases from J, with 9 bases between. Per the germline V gene, CDR1 is SGHRS and CDR2 is YFSETQ. Study-wide results and caveats: Tumor-infiltrating Treg TCR alpha and beta sequences overlapped most with tumor naive CD4+ T cells, then blood naive. Tumor memory CD4+ T cell TCR gene usage clustered with blood and lymph node memory CD4+ cells and lymph node naive CD4+ cells.

The clonotype was recovered from a female donor with breast cancer. The chain uses TRBV5-1 and TRBJ2-1; D call uncertain. Sequenced: Tregs sorted from blood. The CDR3: CASSVLKNEQFF. CDR3 DNA: TGCGCCAGCAGCGTACTGAAAAATGAGCAGTTCTTC.